This entry is about one T cell receptor (beta chain). J gave up 1 base and V 4 bases, and 7 bases lay outside the gene matches. CDR1 is MDHEN and CDR2 is SYDVKM in the germline V gene. This CDR3 is built from 15 residues. The data were taken from a study of cytomegalovirus exposure and HLA in healthy donors. Study context: Earlier findings included about 120 million unique TCR beta sequences obtained from 150 million to 200 million T cells.

The PCR employed 60 Vbeta primers together with 13 Jbeta primers. Libraries were prepared by immunoSEQ multiplex PCR; TCRdb keeps only in-frame clonotypes and omits some of them. In the table there are some 120,000 clones, 70% to 80% of which are singletons. Sequencing input: PBMCs. V gene TRBV28 combines with J gene TRBJ2-7, with TRBD1 matching over 7 bases. The TCR sequence derives from a man younger than 40 in good health and CMV-seronegative. This CDR3 is CASSSETGYSYEQYF. CDR3 DNA sequence: TGTGCCAGCAGTTCCGAGACAGGGTATTCCTACGAGCAGTACTTC.